This T cell receptor (beta chain) came from a study of T-cell memory formation after mild COVID-19. On the study more broadly: TCR clusters largely stayed donor specific. The study, taken as a whole, reports: Pre-infection memory held some responding clones, suggesting pre-existing cross-reactive T cells responded. While clones contracting from day 15 to 85 were balanced between CD4 and CD8, later expanders leaned CD4+.

The CDR3 is 13 residues long. V was cut by 0 bases and J by 10 bases, with 9 bases left in between. Looked up from germline, CDR1 is MNHEY and CDR2 is SVGEGT. Barcoded TCR alpha and TCR beta cDNA libraries with UMIs came from 5'RACE using constant-segment primers. TCRdb recomputed calls from the 5' RACE reads with MiXCR, one row per CDR3 protein. Of roughly 620,000 distinct CDR3 sequences in the sample, about a sixth were seen once. Only a few counts were recorded for this clonotype. Its antigen is not identified. V gene TRBV6-2 or TRBV6-3 combines with J gene TRBJ2-2, with no clear D. This sequence originates from an adult woman who had mild COVID-19 (a few samples of this study predate the infection). Cell type and time point are not known. Sequencing was done on a sample of PBMCs or a T cell subset sorted from them (not recorded which). CDR3 protein: CASSYSGNTELFF. CDR3 coding DNA: TGTGCCAGCAGTTACTCGGGGAACACGGAGCTGTTTTTT.